These T cell receptor beta chains were read from a single sample in a study of blood T cell repertoires in COVID-19. Sequencing used immunoSEQ multiplex PCR; TCRdb keeps in-frame clones, though not all of them. The sample lists nearly 55,000 clones; 86% were seen once. The sequenced sample was peripheral blood. Receptors were obtained from a man in his 70s with active COVID-19. Both conserved end residues are part of each CDR3. A D gene is named only where the DNA matches it firmly. Size is stated for part of the rows, as once, few or many counts, or as a class when the clone is expanded.

V gene	J gene	clone size	D gene	CDR3 protein	CDR3 DNA
TRBV12-1	TRBJ2-3	NA	NA	CASSRQGPRCTDTQYF	TGTGCCAGCAGCCGACAGGGACCCCGCTGCACAGATACGCAGTATTTT
TRBV7-2	TRBJ1-2	NA	NA	CASSLSPGDGYTF	TGTGCCAGCAGCCTGTCCCCGGGGGATGGCTACACCTTC
TRBV5-1	TRBJ2-7	NA	NA	CASSSTAGSGEQYF	TGCGCCAGCAGCTCAACGGCAGGGTCCGGCGAGCAGTACTTC
TRBV5-1	TRBJ1-1	NA	NA	CASSSTGKSAEAFF	TGCGCCAGCAGCTCAACAGGGAAATCGGCTGAAGCTTTCTTT
TRBV4-1	TRBJ2-3	once	TRBD2	CASSSGLAGGLRDTQYF	TGCGCCAGCAGCTCGGGACTAGCGGGGGGGCTTAGAGATACGCAGTATTTT
TRBV2	TRBJ2-2	NA	TRBD1	CASSADRGQSTGELFF	TGTGCCAGCAGTGCTGACAGGGGACAGAGCACCGGGGAGCTGTTTTTT
TRBV5-1	TRBJ1-1	once	NA	CASSLQSLGGAFF	TGCGCCAGCAGCTTGCAGTCCTTAGGGGGAGCTTTCTTT
TRBV13	TRBJ2-1	NA	TRBD2	CASSFLLAGGLNEQFF	TGTGCCAGCAGCTTCCTCTTAGCGGGGGGGTTGAATGAGCAGTTCTTC
TRBV5-1	TRBJ2-1	NA	NA	CASSRDSNNEQFF	TGCGCCAGCAGCCGTGACAGTAACAATGAGCAGTTCTTC
TRBV11-3	TRBJ2-7	NA	TRBD2	CASSRVAGGRSYEQYF	TGTGCCAGCAGCCGGGTGGCGGGGGGGCGGTCCTACGAGCAGTACTTC
TRBV12-2	TRBJ1-4	NA	NA	CASRFGDRGGEKLFF	TGTGCAAGTCGCTTCGGCGACAGGGGAGGAGAAAAACTGTTTTTT
TRBV27	TRBJ1-1	NA	NA	CASSFGEDTEAFF	TGTGCCAGCAGTTTTGGGGAGGACACTGAAGCTTTCTTT
TRBV6-1	TRBJ2-3	NA	TRBD2	CASSEAIAGGGTDTQYF	TGTGCCAGCAGTGAAGCTATAGCGGGGGGCGGGACAGATACGCAGTATTTT